This T cell receptor (beta chain) was identified during a study of shared clonotypes between healthy human individuals. The assay was carried out at the deep level. Data came from immunoSEQ multiplex PCR; TCRdb stores just in-frame clones and leaves some out. The sample contains about 1 million clones, around 75% of which appear only once. This CDR3 is built from 14 residues. The V gene end was trimmed by 7 bases and the J gene end by 0 bases; junction bases not matched to a gene: 2. In germline, CDR1 is SGHRS, CDR2 YFSETQ. This chain uses TRBV5-1 with TRBJ2-5, with TRBD2 matching over 11 bases. This clonotype was obtained from a man aged 18 to 29 in good health. The specimen was memory CD4+ T cells sorted from blood. The sample's subset: CD45RA-negative fraction. The CDR3 DNA sequence: TGCGCCAGCGAACTAGCGGGGGACCAAGAGACCCAGTACTTC. Translated: CASELAGDQETQYF. Using reference TRBV5-1 and TRBJ2-5 for the parts outside the CDR3, the full variable domain is KAGVTQTPRYLIKTRGQQVTLSCSPISGHRSVSWYQQTPGQGLQFLFEYFSETQRNKGNFPGRFSGRQFSNSRSEMNVSTLELGDSALYLCASELAGDQETQYFGPGTRLLVL.